Listed here are 28 T cell receptor beta chains from one sample, sequenced in a study of blood T cell repertoires in COVID-19. The table came from immunoSEQ multiplex PCR; TCRdb's copy has only in-frame clones and leaves some out. The table shows 250,000 to 350,000 clones, with roughly 90% occurring only once. Input material: PBMCs or T cells enriched from blood (not recorded which). The receptors come from a woman in her 30s who had recovered from COVID-19.

This chain links TRBV7-3 with TRBJ2-1; D may be TRBD2 (5 bases). Germline V gene sequence: CDR1 SGHTA, CDR2 FQGTGA. The CDR3 runs 12 residues. V was trimmed by 0 bases and J by 12 bases, leaving 9 bases between them. Here the CDR3 reads CASSLTGGVQFF. CDR3 DNA: TGTGCCAGCAGCTTAACTGGAGGCGTGCAGTTCTTC.

This clone was picked up one time. The chain is built from TRBV28 and TRBJ2-7; D ambiguous. CDR1 is MDHEN and CDR2 is SYDVKM in the germline V gene. The V end lost 4 bases, the J end lost 7 bases, and 5 bases lay between the germline ends. The length of the CDR3 is 10 residues. The CDR3 region is CASSSMEQYF. In nucleotides, the CDR3 is TGTGCCAGCAGTTCCATGGAGCAGTACTTC.

The count of this clone is one. The J gene is TRBJ2-7, the V gene TRBV28; 7 nucleotides line up with TRBD1. The CDR3 is 15 amino acids. Germline assignment: CDR1 MDHEN and CDR2 SYDVKM. The ends lost 4 bases at V and 4 bases at J; junction bases unmatched: 10. CDR3 sequence: CASSSGVTGSYEQYF. CDR3 nucleotides: TGTGCCAGCAGTTCTGGGGTGACAGGGTCGTACGAGCAGTACTTC.

The chain has TRBV18 and TRBJ2-3, with TRBD1 matching 7 bases. V shed 8 bases and J 6 bases; nucleotides not matched to a gene: 11. The germline CDR1 and CDR2 sequences are KGHSH and LQKENI. CDR3 size: 14 residues. The CDR3 is CASVQGDSGDTQYF. The CDR3 region has the DNA TGTGCCAGCGTCCAGGGGGATTCGGGGGATACGCAGTATTTT.

The chain employs TRBV19 and TRBJ1-2, with D unresolved. V was shortened by 2 bases and J by 9 bases, with 13 bases between the two germline ends. Germline-derived CDR1 and CDR2 are LNHDA and SQIVND (reference sequence). The CDR3 totals 13 residues. Written as DNA, the CDR3 is TGTGCCAGTAGTATATCCCGGGTTCGAAGCTACACCTTC. Its translation is CASSISRVRSYTF. The full variable domain, in which reference TRBV19 and TRBJ1-2 provide the parts outside the CDR3, is DGGITQSPKYLFRKEGQNVTLSCEQNLNHDAMYWYRQDPGQGLRLIYYSQIVNDFQKGDIAEGYSVSREKKESFPLTVTSAQKNPTAFYLCASSISRVRSYTFGSGTRLTVV.

The chain couples TRBV28 to TRBJ2-7; the match to TRBD2 covers 9 bases. The junction had 6 bases not matched to a gene; V was cut back by 7 bases and J by 2 bases. CDR1 is MDHEN, CDR2 SYDVKM, per germline. The CDR3 has 14 residues. As DNA, the CDR3 is TGTGCCAGCAACCTAGCGGGAACCGCCTACGAGCAGTACTTC. Protein sequence: CASNLAGTAYEQYF.

The rearrangement uses TRBV5-1 and TRBJ2-7; TRBD1 matches 8 bases. Germline CDR1 is SGHRS and CDR2 is YFSETQ. Trimming removed 0 bases from V and 0 bases from J; junction bases left unmatched: 5. The CDR3 has 16 amino acids. The CDR3 loop is CASSLARTGSSYEQYF. The CDR3 DNA reads as TGCGCCAGCAGCTTGGCCCGGACAGGGAGCTCCTACGAGCAGTACTTC.

This chain uses TRBV3-1 (or the pseudogene TRBV3-2) with TRBJ1-5; D is perhaps TRBD1 (5 bases). This CDR3 contains 15 residues. Germline CDR1 reads LGHDT; CDR2 reads YNNKEL (reference sequence). The V and J ends lost 5 bases and 2 bases respectively, with 13 bases between them. CDR3 nucleotide sequence: TGTGCCAGCAGCTTCGGGAGGGGCGGCAATCAGCCCCAGCATTTT. Its protein product is CASSFGRGGNQPQHF.

J is TRBJ2-7 and V is TRBV6-9; maybe TRBD2 (6 bases). Between the trimmed V and J ends, which lost 2 bases and 0 bases, there was a span of 23 bases. Germline loops: CDR1 MNHGY, CDR2 SVAAGI. CDR3 length: 19 residues. As DNA, the CDR3 is TGTGCCAGCAGTTATAAGATCGGTTCGGCCGGGAGTGGCTCCTACGAGCAGTACTTC. This translates into CASSYKIGSAGSGSYEQYF.

The chain carries TRBV6-2 or TRBV6-3 and TRBJ1-1, with 8 bases that match TRBD1. The CDR3 runs to 18 residues. V dropped 4 bases and J dropped 3; count of bases not matched to a gene: 16. Germline V lookup: CDR1 MNHEY, CDR2 SVGEGT. CDR3 region: CASSSAPGAGGKYTEAFF. The DNA for the CDR3 is TGTGCCAGCAGTTCCGCCCCGGGGGCAGGGGGCAAGTACACTGAAGCTTTCTTT.

The genes are TRBV27 and TRBJ1-2; the match to TRBD1 covers 7 bases. This CDR3 region has 14 residues. V shed 5 bases and J 0 bases; nucleotides not matched to a gene: 3. Per the germline V gene, CDR1 is MNHEY and CDR2 is SMNVEV (reference sequence). The CDR3 DNA is TGTGCCAGCAGTCCTGGACAGGCTAACTATGGCTACACCTTC. Its translation: CASSPGQANYGYTF.

The genes are TRBV9 and TRBJ2-7; TRBD2 agrees at 9 bases. Per the germline V gene, CDR1 is SGDLS and CDR2 is YYNGEE. The CDR3 loop spans 14 amino acids. Trimming removed 4 bases from V and 5 bases from J; junction bases left unmatched: 7. The CDR3 region has the DNA TGTGCCAGCAGCCGGGCGGGAGGGACCCACGAGCAGTACTTC. Its protein product is CASSRAGGTHEQYF.

The chain recombines TRBV28 with TRBJ2-7; TRBD2 is a possible D gene (5 bases). Germline CDR1 reads MDHEN; CDR2 reads SYDVKM. The CDR3 runs 15 residues. Trimming cost V 5 bases and J 5 bases, with 19 bases left between them. CDR3: CASSTAAEGQDEQYF. The CDR3 bases are TGTGCCAGCAGTACAGCCGCAGAGGGCCAGGACGAGCAGTACTTC.

The rearrangement uses TRBV10-3 and TRBJ1-6; D possibly corresponds to TRBD1 (5 bases). The germline V gene has CDR1 ENHRY and CDR2 SYGVKD. This CDR3 region has 14 residues. V was pared by 6 bases and J by 7 bases, with 13 bases between. CDR3 DNA sequence: TGTGCCATCAGCAAGACAGAAACCAATTCACCCCTCCACTTT. Encoded protein: CAISKTETNSPLHF.

This clone was found once. The chain combines TRBV2 with TRBJ1-6; no reliable D call. Trimming cost V 8 bases and J 7 bases, with 18 bases left between them. Germline loops: CDR1 SNHLY, CDR2 FYNNEI. The CDR3 loop spans 15 amino acids. The CDR3 loop reads CASATVGVTNSPLHF. Here the CDR3 DNA reads TGTGCCAGCGCAACTGTGGGCGTGACAAATTCACCCCTCCACTTT. Filled out from reference TRBV2 and TRBJ1-6, the complete variable domain reads EPEVTQTPSHQVTQMGQEVILRCVPISNHLYFYWYRQILGQKVEFLVSFYNNEISEKSEIFDDQFSVERPDGSNFTLKIRSTKLEDSAMYFCASATVGVTNSPLHFGNGTRLTVT.

This clone has a handful of counts. The chain has TRBV15 and TRBJ1-2; 7 nucleotides align to TRBD1. Per germline, CDR1 LNHNV and CDR2 YYDKDF (reference sequence). V lost 3 bases, J lost 2 bases, and 3 bases stayed unmatched. This CDR3 contains 14 residues. For the CDR3, the DNA is TGTGCCACCAGCAGCCGGACAGGAAACTATGGCTACACCTTC. Amino acids: CATSSRTGNYGYTF.

This rearrangement joins TRBV2 to TRBJ2-5; D is possibly TRBD2 (6 bases). Germline CDR1 SNHLY, CDR2 FYNNEI. This CDR3 is 14 amino acids long. V lost 6 bases to trimming and J lost 5 bases, with 16 bases between them. The CDR3, as DNA: TGTGCCAGCAGGACCGGGGGTAGAGATGAGACCCAGTACTTC. Translation: CASRTGGRDETQYF.

This chain uses TRBV19 with TRBJ2-1, with 7 bases matching TRBD2. The V gene's germline CDR1 is LNHDA and CDR2 SQIVND (reference sequence). The length of the CDR3 is 13 residues. With 4 bases clipped from V and 11 bases from J, the junction kept 8 bases outside the gene matches. The CDR3 protein is CASSTLADYKQFF. CDR3 DNA: TGTGCCAGTAGTACCCTAGCGGACTACAAGCAGTTCTTC.

The genes are TRBV14 and TRBJ1-1; D gene uncertain. The CDR3 covers 15 residues. Trimming took 1 base from V and 1 from J, leaving 10 bases between them. Germline loops: CDR1 SGHDN, CDR2 FVKESK. Written as DNA, the CDR3 is TGTGCCAGCAGCCAAGTTTTGGGAGCGAACACTGAAGCTTTCTTT. Residues: CASSQVLGANTEAFF.

Comments on this clone: This same CDR3 is encoded by further DNA sequences in the sample. J is TRBJ2-5 and V is TRBV18; a possible D gene is TRBD1 (5 bases). V lost 3 bases and J lost 3, with 5 bases in between. CDR1 and CDR2 (germline): KGHSH, LQKENI. The CDR3 consists of 12 residues. The CDR3, as DNA: TGTGCCAGCTCACCGACAGAAGAGACCCAGTACTTC. Amino acid sequence: CASSPTEETQYF.

This chain links TRBV21-1 with TRBJ1-5; TRBD1 is the table's D call, not checked against the DNA. TRBV21-1 is recorded as a pseudogene. There are 18 residues in the CDR3. CDR3 sequence (DNA): TGTGCCAGCAGGAAACGTTACAGGGGGCGAGGTGGCAATCAGCCCCAGCATTTT. This encodes CASRKRYRGRGGNQPQHF.

The gene calls are TRBV27 and TRBJ1-3; D is ambiguous. Deletions cut 1 base from V and 2 bases from J, with 9 bases between. This CDR3 has 15 amino acids. CDR1 is MNHEY, CDR2 SMNVEV, per germline (reference sequence). The CDR3: CASSLFAEAGNTIYF. CDR3 sequence (DNA): TGTGCCAGCAGTTTATTTGCAGAGGCTGGAAACACCATATATTTT.

The rearrangement joins TRBV7-9 to TRBJ2-7; tentatively, D is TRBD1 (5 bases). This CDR3 is 14 amino acids long. Germline CDR1 and CDR2: SEHNR and FQNEAQ (reference sequence). V gave up 4 bases and J gave up 4 bases, with 14 bases separating them. The CDR3 spells CASSSQGDGYEQYF. As DNA, the CDR3 is TGTGCCAGCAGCTCACAAGGGGATGGGTACGAGCAGTACTTC.

V usage is TRBV7-9 and J usage is TRBJ2-1; 7 bases match TRBD1. This CDR3 contains 14 residues. Germline CDR1 is SEHNR and CDR2 is FQNEAQ (reference sequence). The junction had 4 bases not matched to a gene; V was cut back by 1 base and J by 7 bases. The CDR3: CASSLVGQSNEQFF. The CDR3 DNA reads as TGTGCCAGCAGCTTAGTGGGACAGTCAAATGAGCAGTTCTTC.

The chain recombines TRBV30 with TRBJ2-3; 10 bases fit TRBD2. Losses at the gene ends were 4 bases for V and 7 bases for J; bases not matched to a gene: 8. CDR1 is GTSNPN and CDR2 is SVGIG in the germline V gene (reference sequence). CDR3 length: 14 amino acids. The CDR3 sequence is CAWTSGSALNTQYF. The CDR3 nucleotides are TGTGCCTGGACTAGCGGGAGCGCTTTAAATACGCAGTATTTT.

The chain joins TRBV7-6 to TRBJ2-1; TRBD2 matches at 9 bases. Germline V gene data show CDR1 as SGHVS and CDR2 as FNYEAQ. CDR3 length: 15 amino acids. Trimming at V came to 3 bases and at J to 0 bases, leaving 0 bases not matched to a gene. For the CDR3, the DNA is TGTGCCAGCAGCTTTAGCGGGAGCTCCTACAATGAGCAGTTCTTC. Protein sequence: CASSFSGSSYNEQFF.

V and J are TRBV6-5 and TRBJ1-5, with TRBD1 matching 7 bases. The CDR3 is made up of 15 amino acids. Germline CDR1 is MNHEY and CDR2 is SVGAGI. V lost 5 bases and J lost 3; bases outside the gene matches: 7. CDR3 coding DNA: TGTGCCAGCAGTCGACAGGGCCAAAACAATCAGCCCCAGCATTTT. Amino acid sequence: CASSRQGQNNQPQHF.

CDR3 DNA: TGCAGCGCCTCAGACCCGGGCTACGAGCAGTACTTC. Protein product: CSASDPGYEQYF. This chain links TRBV29-1 with TRBJ2-7; D remains ambiguous. Trimming removed 7 bases at V and 3 bases at J, with 13 bases between. CDR1 and CDR2 from the germline V gene are SQVTM and ANQGSEA. The CDR3 loop spans 12 amino acids.